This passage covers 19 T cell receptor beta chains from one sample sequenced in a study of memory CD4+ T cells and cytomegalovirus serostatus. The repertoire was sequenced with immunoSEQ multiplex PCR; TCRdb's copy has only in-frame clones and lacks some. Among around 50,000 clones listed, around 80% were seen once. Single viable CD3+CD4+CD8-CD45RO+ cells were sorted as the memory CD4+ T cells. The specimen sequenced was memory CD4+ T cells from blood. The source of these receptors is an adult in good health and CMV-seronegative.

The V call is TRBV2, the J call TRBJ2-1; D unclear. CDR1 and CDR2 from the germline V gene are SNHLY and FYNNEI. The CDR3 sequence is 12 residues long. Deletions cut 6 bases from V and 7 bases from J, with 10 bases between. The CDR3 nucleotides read TGTGCCAGCAGCGCGAATCTTAATGAGCAGTTCTTC. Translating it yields CASSANLNEQFF.

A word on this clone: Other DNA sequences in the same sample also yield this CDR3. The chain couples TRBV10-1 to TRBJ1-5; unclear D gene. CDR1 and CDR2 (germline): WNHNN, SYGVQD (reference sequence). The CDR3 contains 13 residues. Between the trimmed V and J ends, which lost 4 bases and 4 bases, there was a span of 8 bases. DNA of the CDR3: TGCGCCAGCAGTGCTGCCGGTAATCAGCCCCAGCATTTT. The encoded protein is CASSAAGNQPQHF.

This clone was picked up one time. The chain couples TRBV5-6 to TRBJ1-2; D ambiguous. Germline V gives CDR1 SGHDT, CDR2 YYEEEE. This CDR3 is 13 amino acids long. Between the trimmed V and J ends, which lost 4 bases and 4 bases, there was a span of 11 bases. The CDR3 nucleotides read TGTGCCAGCAGCCTGCGTGAAGGCTATGGCTACACCTTC. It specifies CASSLREGYGYTF.

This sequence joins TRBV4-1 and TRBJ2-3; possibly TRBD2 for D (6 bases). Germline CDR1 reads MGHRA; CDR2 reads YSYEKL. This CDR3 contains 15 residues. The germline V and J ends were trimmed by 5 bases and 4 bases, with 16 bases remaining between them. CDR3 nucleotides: TGCGCCAGCAGCTCCCAGACTAGGCCCCCAGATACGCAGTATTTT. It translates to CASSSQTRPPDTQYF.

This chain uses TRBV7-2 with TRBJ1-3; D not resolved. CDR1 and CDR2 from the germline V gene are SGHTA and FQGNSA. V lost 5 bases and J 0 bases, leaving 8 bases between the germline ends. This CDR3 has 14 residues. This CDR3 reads CASSPDRSGNTIYF. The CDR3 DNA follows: TGTGCCAGCAGCCCCGACCGCTCTGGAAACACCATATATTTT.

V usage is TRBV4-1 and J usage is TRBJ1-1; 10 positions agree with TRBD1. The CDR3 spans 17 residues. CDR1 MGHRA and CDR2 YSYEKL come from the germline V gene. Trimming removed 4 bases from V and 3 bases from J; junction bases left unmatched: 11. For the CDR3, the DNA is TGCGCCAGCAGCCTCGCAAGGGGGGGACAGGGGCACACTGAAGCTTTCTTT. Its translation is CASSLARGGQGHTEAFF.

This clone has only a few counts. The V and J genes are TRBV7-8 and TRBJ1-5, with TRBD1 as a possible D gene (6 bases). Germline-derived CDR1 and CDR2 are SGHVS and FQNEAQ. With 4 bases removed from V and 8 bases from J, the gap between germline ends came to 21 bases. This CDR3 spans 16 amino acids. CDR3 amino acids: CASSSGPRQEKKPQHF. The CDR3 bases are TGTGCCAGCAGCTCCGGGCCGCGACAGGAAAAGAAGCCCCAGCATTTT.

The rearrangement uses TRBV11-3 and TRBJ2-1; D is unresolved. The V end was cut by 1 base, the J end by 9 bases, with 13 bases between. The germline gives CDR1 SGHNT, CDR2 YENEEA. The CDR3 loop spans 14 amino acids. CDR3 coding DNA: TGTGCCAGCAGCTTAGGCGAGGTTAGACGTGAGCAGTTCTTC. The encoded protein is CASSLGEVRREQFF.

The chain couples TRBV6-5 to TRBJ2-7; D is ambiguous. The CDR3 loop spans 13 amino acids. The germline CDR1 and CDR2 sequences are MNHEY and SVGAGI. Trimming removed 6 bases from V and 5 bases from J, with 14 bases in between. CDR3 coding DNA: TGTGCCAGCAGCCTCACGGTAGCCCACGAGCAGTACTTC. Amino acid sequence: CASSLTVAHEQYF.

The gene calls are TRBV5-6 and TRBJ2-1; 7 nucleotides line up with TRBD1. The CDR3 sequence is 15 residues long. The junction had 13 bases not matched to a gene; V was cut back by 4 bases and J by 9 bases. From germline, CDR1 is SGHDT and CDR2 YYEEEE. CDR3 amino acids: CASSLRDSPTIEQFF. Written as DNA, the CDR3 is TGTGCCAGCAGCCTCCGGGACAGTCCGACAATTGAGCAGTTCTTC.

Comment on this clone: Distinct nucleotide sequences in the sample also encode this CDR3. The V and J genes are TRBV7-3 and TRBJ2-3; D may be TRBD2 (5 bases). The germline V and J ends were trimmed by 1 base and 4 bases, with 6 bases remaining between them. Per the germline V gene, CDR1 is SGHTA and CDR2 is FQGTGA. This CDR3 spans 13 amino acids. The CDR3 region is CASSLRGADTQYF. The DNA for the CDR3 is TGTGCCAGCAGCTTAAGGGGAGCAGATACGCAGTATTTT.

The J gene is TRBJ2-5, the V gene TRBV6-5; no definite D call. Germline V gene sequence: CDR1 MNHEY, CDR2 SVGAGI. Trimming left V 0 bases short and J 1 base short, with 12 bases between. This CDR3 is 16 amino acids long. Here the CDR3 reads CASSYSSWYSQETQYF. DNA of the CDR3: TGTGCCAGCAGTTACTCCTCTTGGTACAGCCAAGAGACCCAGTACTTC.

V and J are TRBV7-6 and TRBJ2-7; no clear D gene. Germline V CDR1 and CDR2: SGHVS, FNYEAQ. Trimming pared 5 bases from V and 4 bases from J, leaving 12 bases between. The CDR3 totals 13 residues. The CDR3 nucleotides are TGTGCCAGCAGCCCCGTTGGCGGTTACGAGCAGTACTTC. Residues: CASSPVGGYEQYF.

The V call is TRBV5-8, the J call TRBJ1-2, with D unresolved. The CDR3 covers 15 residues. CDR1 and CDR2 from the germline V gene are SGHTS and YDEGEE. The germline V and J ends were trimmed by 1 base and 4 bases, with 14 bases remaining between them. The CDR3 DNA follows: TGTGCCAGCAGCTTGTATCCAGAAAGCTTCTATGGCTACACCTTC. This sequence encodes CASSLYPESFYGYTF. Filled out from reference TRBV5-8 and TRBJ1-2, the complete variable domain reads EAGVTQSPTHLIKTRGQQATLRCSPISGHTSVYWYQQALGLGLQFLLWYDEGEERNRGNFPPRFSGRQFPNYSSELNVNALELEDSALYLCASSLYPESFYGYTFGSGTRLTVV.

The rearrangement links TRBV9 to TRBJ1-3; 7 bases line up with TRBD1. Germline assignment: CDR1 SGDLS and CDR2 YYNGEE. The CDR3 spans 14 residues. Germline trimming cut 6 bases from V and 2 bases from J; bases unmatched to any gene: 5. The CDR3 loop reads CASKAGTAGNTIYF. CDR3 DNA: TGTGCCAGCAAAGCCGGGACAGCTGGAAACACCATATATTTT.

The CDR3 DNA follows: TGTGCCAGCAGCTTAGTCCAGGGTCTCAACACCGGGGAGCTGTTTTTT. Amino acid sequence: CASSLVQGLNTGELFF. The V and J genes are TRBV11-2 and TRBJ2-2, with D tentatively TRBD1 (5 bases). Between the trimmed V and J ends, which lost 1 base and 2 bases, there was a span of 11 bases. CDR1 and CDR2 from the germline V gene are SGHAT and FQNNGV. The CDR3 totals 16 residues.

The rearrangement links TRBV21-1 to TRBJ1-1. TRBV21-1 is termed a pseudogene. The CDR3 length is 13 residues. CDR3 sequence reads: CASRHIINTEAFF. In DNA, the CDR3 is TGTGCCAGCAGGCATATAATCAACACTGAAGCTTTCTTT.

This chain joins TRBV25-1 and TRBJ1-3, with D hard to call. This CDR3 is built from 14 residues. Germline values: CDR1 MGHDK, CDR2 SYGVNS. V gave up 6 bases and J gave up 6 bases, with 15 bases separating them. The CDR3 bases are TGTGCCAGCAGCGCCCCCTTCGGGGAAAACACCATATATTTT. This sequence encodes CASSAPFGENTIYF.

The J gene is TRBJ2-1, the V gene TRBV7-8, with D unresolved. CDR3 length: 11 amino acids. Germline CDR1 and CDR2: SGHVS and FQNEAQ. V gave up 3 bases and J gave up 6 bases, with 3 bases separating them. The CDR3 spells CASSLVNEQFF. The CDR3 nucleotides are TGTGCCAGCAGCTTGGTCAATGAGCAGTTCTTC.